This TCR beta chain was retrieved from a study of blood T cell repertoires in COVID-19. Study in general: Acute and convalescent COVID-19 samples came from the United States, Italy and Spain. T cells, B-cell-depleted T cells, or PBMCs provided the cDNA or gDNA that served as material.

Authors' data handling: It was from reference gene primer amplification that nucleated cell counts were estimated. Profiling relied on immunoSEQ multiplex PCR, and the TCRdb table lists in-frame clones only, not all of them. V, J and clone size derive from that table, while D and trimming were established from the DNA sequence. The repertoire holds about 110,000 clones, approximately 88% seen once, with 0.7% to 0.85% in the top ten. This clone was picked up one time. The sequenced sample was peripheral blood. The TCR sequence derives from a woman in her sixties or seventies with acute or convalescent COVID-19.

CDR3 amino acids: CASSLLGLGGVGDTQYF. CDR3 nucleotides: TGCGCCAGCAGCTTGCTGGGACTAGGGGGAGTTGGAGATACGCAGTATTTT. The V and J genes are TRBV5-1 and TRBJ2-3; 8 bases are a match to TRBD2. There are 17 residues in the CDR3. J lost 5 bases, V lost 1 base, and 12 bases had no gene match. The germline V gene encodes CDR1 SGHRS and CDR2 YFSETQ.